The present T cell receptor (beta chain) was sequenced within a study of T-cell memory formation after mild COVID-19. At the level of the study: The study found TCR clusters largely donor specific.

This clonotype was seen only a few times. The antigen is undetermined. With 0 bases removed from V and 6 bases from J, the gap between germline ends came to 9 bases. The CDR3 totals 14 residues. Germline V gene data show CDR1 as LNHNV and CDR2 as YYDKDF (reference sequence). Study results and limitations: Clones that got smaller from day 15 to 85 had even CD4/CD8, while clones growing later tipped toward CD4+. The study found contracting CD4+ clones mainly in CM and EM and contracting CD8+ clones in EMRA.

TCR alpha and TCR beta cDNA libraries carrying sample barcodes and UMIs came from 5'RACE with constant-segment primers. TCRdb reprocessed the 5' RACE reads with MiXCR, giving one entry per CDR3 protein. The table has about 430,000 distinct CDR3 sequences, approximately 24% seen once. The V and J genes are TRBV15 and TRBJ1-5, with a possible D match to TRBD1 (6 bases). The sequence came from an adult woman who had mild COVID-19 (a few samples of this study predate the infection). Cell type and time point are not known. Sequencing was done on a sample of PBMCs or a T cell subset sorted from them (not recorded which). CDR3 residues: CATSRDRGGQPQHF. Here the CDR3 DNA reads TGTGCCACCAGCAGAGACAGGGGAGGTCAGCCCCAGCATTTT.